A single TCR beta chain is shown here with its context. The antigen is unknown. The data originate from a study of PD-1 blockade in classical Hodgkin lymphoma. Overall study findings and caveats: The study found that TCR diversity rose significantly by C4D1 in CD4+ but not CD8+ cells. For complete responders, baseline diversity was comparable to that of newly diagnosed patients.

Specified time point: cycle 4 day 1 (C4D1), after more than five weeks of nivolumab. In every patient, relapse followed autologous stem cell transplantation, while exposure to brentuximab vedotin differed. Profiling relied on immunoSEQ multiplex PCR, and the TCRdb table lists in-frame clones only, not all of them. The table lists some 100,000 clones, 93% of them singletons. The germline V gene encodes CDR1 SQVTM and CDR2 ANQGSEA. The CDR3 length is 14 residues. Between the trimmed V and J ends, which lost 6 bases and 2 bases, there was a span of 16 bases. The rearrangement links TRBV29-1 to TRBJ1-2, with D possibly TRBD1 on 6 matching bases. The receptor was derived from a human donor with classical Hodgkin lymphoma. Sequenced here: peripheral blood mononuclear cells (PBMCs), sampled before the fourth cycle of nivolumab. The CDR3 DNA reads TGCAGCGTATCTCCGGGACATCCAAACTATGGCTACACCTTC. It codes for CSVSPGHPNYGYTF.